What follows are 17 T cell receptor beta chains derived from one specimen sequenced in a study of CD8 T cells in ankylosing spondylitis. Points from the study as a whole: Characteristic of ankylosing spondylitis blood, it appeared, was a TCR beta motif comprising about 8 highly homologous variants.

MiXCR, run by TCRdb on the 5' RACE reads, gives a single entry per CDR3 protein. The table shows about 800,000 distinct CDR3 sequences, with 12% occurring only once. Their antigens remain unidentified. The sample taken for sequencing was blood, either unsorted or a sorted T cell fraction (not recorded which). The source of these receptors is a male donor with ankylosing spondylitis.

The V gene is TRBV20-1, the J gene TRBJ1-5; D remains unclear. V lost 6 bases to trimming and J lost 0 bases, with 15 bases between them. CDR1 and CDR2 from the germline V gene are DFQATT and SNEGSKA (reference sequence). The CDR3 consists of 15 residues. The CDR3 DNA reads TGCAGTGCCACCCGTGCCGTCTATAGCAATCAGCCCCAGCATTTT. It specifies CSATRAVYSNQPQHF.

This clonotype was detected only a few times. The gene calls are TRBV2 and TRBJ2-2; possible D gene TRBD1, 5 bases. Germline V lookup: CDR1 SNHLY, CDR2 FYNNEI. V was shortened by 6 bases and J by 1 base, with 15 bases between the two germline ends. CDR3 length: 16 residues. The DNA for the CDR3 is TGTGCCAGCAGCTCAAACAGGTTATGGAACACCGGGGAGCTGTTTTTT. Protein: CASSSNRLWNTGELFF.

The J gene is TRBJ2-5, the V gene TRBV7-2, with TRBD2 matching over 10 bases. The CDR3 covers 14 residues. Germline V gives CDR1 SGHTA, CDR2 FQGNSA. Unmatched junction bases numbered 2, after V lost 4 bases and J lost 3 bases. The DNA for the CDR3 is TGTGCCAGCAGCTGGGGACTAGCGAAAGAGACCCAGTACTTC. Its protein product is CASSWGLAKETQYF.

As concerns this clonotype: At one of its ends the junction is not consistent with the germline gene, which may arise from a read error. J is TRBJ2-7 and V is TRBV7-8, with TRBD2 as a possible D gene (5 bases). This CDR3 has 14 residues. Germline V gene data show CDR1 as SGHVS and CDR2 as FQNEAQ. This CDR3 is CASSVRRDDYQQYF. The DNA for the CDR3 is TGTGCCAGCAGCGTTCGTAGGGATGACTACCAGCAGTACTTC.

The chain joins TRBV25-1 to TRBJ1-5; D unclear. Germline lookup yields CDR1 MGHDK and CDR2 SYGVNS. The length of the CDR3 is 9 residues. Between the trimmed V and J ends, which lost 3 bases and 16 bases, there was a span of 7 bases. The CDR3 loop is CASSDLSHF. The CDR3 bases are TGTGCCAGCAGTGACCTATCTCATTTT. Based on the CDR3 plus reference TRBV25-1 and TRBJ1-5, the full variable domain is EADIYQTPRYLVIGTGKKITLECSQTMGHDKMYWYQQDPGMELHLIHYSYGVNSTEKGDLSSESTVSRIRTEHFPLTLESARPSHTSQYLCASSDLSHFGDGTRLSIL.

There are a few counts of this clonotype. The chain combines TRBV20-1 with TRBJ1-2, with D possibly TRBD1 on 6 matching bases. This CDR3 contains 14 residues. CDR1 DFQATT and CDR2 SNEGSKA come from the germline V gene (reference sequence). The CDR3: CRGEQGEGAYGYTF. The CDR3, as DNA: TGCAGGGGTGAACAGGGCGAAGGGGCCTATGGCTACACCTTC.

V gene TRBV5-1 combines with J gene TRBJ2-7; maybe TRBD1 (5 bases). Germline V gene sequence: CDR1 SGHRS, CDR2 YFSETQ. This CDR3 has 15 amino acids. Trimming pared 1 base from V and 0 bases from J, leaving 11 bases between. The CDR3 loop reads CASSLSDRYSYEQYF. CDR3 nucleotides: TGCGCCAGCAGCTTGAGCGACAGATACTCCTACGAGCAGTACTTC.

This clonotype was recorded at least ten times. The chain uses TRBV20-1 and TRBJ2-7, with D perhaps matching TRBD2 (6 bases). Germline assignment: CDR1 DFQATT and CDR2 SNEGSKA (reference sequence). The CDR3 is made up of 14 amino acids. Trimming took 6 bases from V and 0 from J, leaving 15 bases between them. Here the CDR3 DNA reads TGCAGTGCCGCCGGGACTTCCTCCTCCTACGAGCAGTACTTC. Its protein product is CSAAGTSSSYEQYF.

The chain links TRBV29-1 to TRBJ2-3, with D perhaps matching TRBD2 (6 bases). The germline gives CDR1 SQVTM, CDR2 ANQGSEA. V was pared by 7 bases and J by 0 bases, with 14 bases between. The CDR3 runs to 14 residues. DNA of the CDR3: TGCAGCGCCTGGAGGGAGATTAGCACAGATACGCAGTATTTT. As protein: CSAWREISTDTQYF.

This clonotype turned up a few times. The chain has TRBV25-1 and TRBJ2-1; possibly TRBD2 for D (7 bases). Between the trimmed V and J ends, which lost 3 bases and 7 bases, there was a span of 19 bases. Per the germline V gene, CDR1 is MGHDK and CDR2 is SYGVNS. This CDR3 is 16 amino acids long. The CDR3 nucleotides read TGTGCCAGCAGTGACCGCGGGGGCGGGAGCAGGAATGAGCAGTTCTTC. Amino acid sequence: CASSDRGGGSRNEQFF.

The table lists this clonotype with a few counts. This sequence joins TRBV15 and TRBJ2-3; no definite D call. Trimming removed 5 bases at V and 2 bases at J, with 11 bases between. The CDR3 consists of 14 residues. CDR1 is LNHNV and CDR2 is YYDKDF in the germline V gene (reference sequence). CDR3 region: CATSAEMFTDTQYF. As DNA, the CDR3 is TGTGCCACCAGCGCCGAGATGTTCACAGATACGCAGTATTTT.

This clonotype was seen a handful of times. The rearrangement links TRBV5-1 to TRBJ1-2; unclear D gene. This CDR3 spans 15 amino acids. Germline CDR1 and CDR2: SGHRS and YFSETQ. The V and J ends lost 6 bases and 4 bases respectively, with 19 bases between them. The CDR3 loop reads CASKRSPELSYGYTF. CDR3 DNA: TGCGCCAGCAAAAGGTCCCCAGAACTCTCCTATGGCTACACCTTC.

This chain links TRBV5-1 with TRBJ2-5, with D unresolved. The CDR3 extends over 13 amino acids. With 1 base removed from V and 5 bases from J, the gap between germline ends came to 9 bases. CDR1 is SGHRS and CDR2 is YFSETQ in the germline V gene. The CDR3 loop is CASSLLGWETQYF. CDR3 nucleotide sequence: TGCGCCAGCAGCTTGCTTGGTTGGGAGACCCAGTACTTC.

This clonotype was detected a few times. The chain links TRBV5-4 to TRBJ2-2; a weak D match, TRBD1 (5 bases). CDR1 and CDR2 from the germline V gene are SGHNT and YYREEE (reference sequence). The CDR3 covers 14 residues. Trimming removed 1 base at V and 4 bases at J, with 8 bases between. CDR3 in DNA: TGTGCCAGCAGCTTGACGGACACCACCGGGGAGCTGTTTTTT. It encodes CASSLTDTTGELFF.

This chain connects TRBV5-1 to TRBJ2-7, with 8 nucleotides matching TRBD1. This CDR3 has 15 residues. Germline values: CDR1 SGHRS, CDR2 YFSETQ. With V trimmed by 0 bases and J by 2 bases, 4 bases remained unmatched. For the CDR3, the DNA is TGCGCCAGCAGCTTGGACAGGGGGGACACCTACGAGCAGTACTTC. Translated, it gives CASSLDRGDTYEQYF. The full variable domain, its missing parts supplied by reference TRBV5-1 and TRBJ2-7, is KAGVTQTPRYLIKTRGQQVTLSCSPISGHRSVSWYQQTPGQGLQFLFEYFSETQRNKGNFPGRFSGRQFSNSRSEMNVSTLELGDSALYLCASSLDRGDTYEQYFGPGTRLTVT.

The V call is TRBV5-1, the J call TRBJ1-6; D unresolved. The CDR3 is 14 residues long. Deletions cut 4 bases from V and 8 bases from J, with 13 bases between. The germline CDR1 and CDR2 sequences are SGHRS and YFSETQ. This CDR3 reads CASSEVGDYSPLHF. The CDR3, as DNA: TGCGCCAGCAGCGAAGTGGGAGATTATTCACCCCTCCACTTT.

This clonotype was detected ten times or more. V gene TRBV7-2 combines with J gene TRBJ1-2, with TRBD1 identical over 7 bases. Germline lookup yields CDR1 SGHTA and CDR2 FQGNSA. V lost 1 base to trimming and J lost 4 bases; unmatched junction nucleotides: 6. CDR3 size: 15 residues. The DNA of the CDR3 is TGTGCCAGCAGCTTAGAAGTGGGGACAGCCTATGGCTACACCTTC. It codes for CASSLEVGTAYGYTF.